One T cell receptor beta chain is described in this entry. Given a much more abundant clone one base away, this may be a read error. The sample comes from a study of shared clonotypes between healthy human individuals. The table came from immunoSEQ multiplex PCR; TCRdb's copy has only in-frame clones and leaves some out. The repertoire holds about 510,000 clones, with 75% to 85% as singletons. Genomic DNA of unsorted samples came from roughly 90 million PBMCs. The germline V gene has CDR1 SQVTM and CDR2 ANQGSEA. The CDR3 has 14 amino acids. Sequencing was carried out using PBMCs. This TCR was sampled from a woman between 40 and 55 years old in good health. Some clones in this sample may be carry-over from other donors' samples. The V and J genes are TRBV29-1 and TRBJ1-5; D gene uncertain. The CDR3: CSVGEQYSDQPQHF. CDR3 sequence (DNA): TGCAGCGTTGGAGAGCAATATAGCGATCAGCCCCAGCATTTT. The full variable domain, in which reference TRBV29-1 and TRBJ1-5 provide the parts outside the CDR3, is SAVISQKPSRDICQRGTSLTIQCQVDSQVTMMFWYRQQPGQSLTLIATANQGSEATYESGFVIDKFPISRPNLTFSTLTVSNMSPEDSSIYLCSVGEQYSDQPQHFGDGTRLSIL.